These 18 T cell receptor beta chains came from one sample sequenced in a study of cytomegalovirus exposure and HLA in healthy donors. 60 Vbeta and 13 Jbeta primers were used in PCR. Data came from immunoSEQ multiplex PCR; TCRdb stores just in-frame clones and leaves some out. The top ten hold around 2% of the sample, which has 150,000 to 200,000 clones, roughly four fifths seen once. Source material: PBMCs. The origin of the receptors is a woman aged 18-29 years in good health and CMV-seropositive.

The chain joins TRBV19 to TRBJ1-3; D not resolved. Germline lookup yields CDR1 LNHDA and CDR2 SQIVND (reference sequence). The CDR3 totals 13 residues. The ends were cut back, 3 bases at V and 4 bases at J, with 7 bases in the middle. The CDR3 loop reads CASSIVQGNTIYF. In DNA, the CDR3 is TGTGCCAGTAGTATCGTACAGGGAAACACCATATATTTT.

The CDR3 loop reads CASSLTLGQGAIGPYEQYF. CDR3 coding DNA: TGTGCCAGCAGCCTCACCTTAGGACAGGGGGCAATAGGTCCCTACGAGCAGTACTTC. J is TRBJ2-7 and V is TRBV7-2, with 11 nucleotides matching TRBD1. The V and J ends lost 5 bases and 2 bases, in that order; junction bases with no gene match: 17. CDR3 length: 19 residues. The germline V gene has CDR1 SGHTA and CDR2 FQGNSA.

This chain uses TRBV6-7 with TRBJ2-3; 10 nucleotides align to TRBD1. TRBV6-7 is an open reading frame, and its role is uncertain. This CDR3 comprises 17 residues. The junction had 13 bases not matched to a gene; V was cut back by 6 bases and J by 4 bases. CDR3 DNA: TGTGCCAGCAGCCGTGAGGGGACAGGGGTTAATGCAGATACGCAGTATTTT. Protein product: CASSREGTGVNADTQYF.

The chain links TRBV4-1 to TRBJ2-3; 9 nucleotides align to TRBD2. The germline CDR1 and CDR2 sequences are MGHRA and YSYEKL. V lost 4 bases, J lost 2 bases, and 7 bases stayed unmatched. This CDR3 has 16 amino acids. The CDR3 nucleotides read TGCGCCAGCAGCCCCCGACTAGCGGATATCACAGATACGCAGTATTTT. This codes for CASSPRLADITDTQYF.

The gene calls are TRBV29-1 and TRBJ2-1; maybe TRBD1 (6 bases). CDR1 is SQVTM and CDR2 is ANQGSEA in the germline V gene. This CDR3 is 14 amino acids long. V was pared by 3 bases and J by 6 bases, with 15 bases between. This CDR3 reads CSVDERGRPNEQFF. The DNA of the CDR3 is TGCAGCGTTGACGAGAGGGGGAGACCCAATGAGCAGTTCTTC.

The V and J genes are TRBV9 and TRBJ1-2, with unresolved D. V gave up 0 bases and J gave up 6 bases, with 9 bases separating them. The length of the CDR3 is 13 residues. The germline V gene has CDR1 SGDLS and CDR2 YYNGEE. The CDR3: CASSVGAVDGYTF. CDR3 in DNA: TGTGCCAGCAGCGTAGGGGCAGTGGATGGCTACACCTTC.

This chain joins TRBV11-2 and TRBJ2-2; no clear D. The CDR3 is made up of 14 amino acids. V lost 0 bases and J lost 1, with 3 bases in between. Germline values: CDR1 SGHAT, CDR2 FQNNGV. The CDR3 loop reads CASSLDRNTGELFF. DNA for the CDR3: TGTGCCAGCAGCTTAGACCGGAACACCGGGGAGCTGTTTTTT.

The V and J genes are TRBV29-1 and TRBJ2-3; the match to TRBD2 covers 12 bases. CDR3 length equals 16 residues. The V gene end was trimmed by 7 bases and the J gene end by 2 bases; junction bases not matched to a gene: 10. Germline V lookup: CDR1 SQVTM, CDR2 ANQGSEA. In nucleotides, the CDR3 is TGCAGCGCCGCAAAGACTAGCGGGGGACCCACAGATACGCAGTATTTT. Its protein is CSAAKTSGGPTDTQYF.

The chain carries TRBV5-1 and TRBJ1-1, with D maybe TRBD1 (6 bases). Germline V gene data show CDR1 as SGHRS and CDR2 as YFSETQ. Trimming shortened V by 3 bases and J by 1 base, and 13 bases separated the two germline ends. There are 15 residues in the CDR3. In DNA, the CDR3 is TGCGCCAGCAGCTGGACTGGGGGGGCGAACACTGAAGCTTTCTTT. Protein product: CASSWTGGANTEAFF.

The V and J genes are TRBV7-8 and TRBJ2-1; D is uncertain. The V gene's germline CDR1 is SGHVS and CDR2 FQNEAQ. V dropped 8 bases and J dropped 7 bases, with 6 bases sitting between them. The length of the CDR3 is 10 residues. The chain's CDR3 is CASGQNEQFF. The CDR3 DNA follows: TGTGCCAGCGGCCAGAATGAGCAGTTCTTC.

This rearrangement joins TRBV28 to TRBJ2-1, with 10 bases that match TRBD2. The ends lost 1 base at V and 5 bases at J; junction bases unmatched: 5. The germline CDR1 and CDR2 sequences are MDHEN and SYDVKM. The CDR3 spans 16 residues. CDR3 region: CASSLLERGGHNEQFF. For the CDR3, the DNA is TGTGCCAGCAGTTTATTAGAGCGGGGGGGCCACAATGAGCAGTTCTTC.

This chain links TRBV9 with TRBJ2-3, with D tentatively TRBD2 (5 bases). Between the trimmed V and J ends, which lost 3 bases and 6 bases, there was a span of 20 bases. This CDR3 has 16 residues. Per the germline V gene, CDR1 is SGDLS and CDR2 is YYNGEE. CDR3 DNA sequence: TGTGCCAGCAGCGCTGAGGGCGCGTCATCCTCCGATACGCAGTATTTT. This gives the protein CASSAEGASSSDTQYF.

The V gene is TRBV7-8, the J gene TRBJ2-1, with TRBD2 matching over 13 bases. V trimming: 5 bases; J trimming: 15 bases; junction bases outside the gene matches: 7. This CDR3 has 13 residues. CDR1 and CDR2 (germline): SGHVS, FQNEAQ. CDR3 sequence: CASSGTSGAVGFF. CDR3 in DNA: TGTGCCAGCAGCGGGACTAGCGGGGCTGTGGGGTTCTTC.

Concerning this clone itself: Germline is not matched at one junction end, which may reflect a read error. The V call is TRBV2, the J call TRBJ2-3; tentatively, D is TRBD1 (5 bases). CDR1 SNHLY and CDR2 FYNNEI come from the germline V gene. This CDR3 is 13 amino acids long. CDR3 region: CASQADSTDTQYF. The CDR3 DNA reads TGTGCCAGCCAAGCCGACAGCACAGATACACAGTATTTT.

This chain connects TRBV18 to TRBJ1-2; 10 nucleotides agree with TRBD1. The ends lost 4 bases at V and 5 bases at J; junction bases unmatched: 7. Germline CDR1 KGHSH, CDR2 LQKENI. The CDR3 is made up of 15 amino acids. This chain's CDR3 is CASSRGTGAMYGYTF. Here the CDR3 DNA reads TGTGCCAGCTCACGAGGGACAGGGGCCATGTATGGCTACACCTTC.

This chain links TRBV5-6 with TRBJ2-3, with 8 bases aligning to TRBD2. Germline trimming cut 4 bases from V and 1 base from J; bases unmatched to any gene: 5. Germline V gene data show CDR1 as SGHDT and CDR2 as YYEEEE. The CDR3 runs 15 residues. The chain's CDR3 is CASSGLTSGTDTQYF. CDR3 nucleotides: TGTGCCAGCAGCGGCTTGACTAGCGGCACAGATACGCAGTATTTT.

The chain combines TRBV6-5 with TRBJ2-7, with a tentative D call TRBD2 (6 bases). The CDR3 extends over 14 amino acids. The germline V and J ends were trimmed by 2 bases and 4 bases, with 12 bases remaining between them. Looked up from germline, CDR1 is MNHEY and CDR2 is SVGAGI. The CDR3 DNA is TGTGCCAGCAGTTACGGAGGGGTGAGGTACGAGCAGTACTTC. Encoded protein: CASSYGGVRYEQYF.

The chain employs TRBV4-3 and TRBJ1-2, with 9 positions matching TRBD1. Germline loops: CDR1 LGHNA, CDR2 YSLEER. This CDR3 is built from 15 residues. V shed 6 bases and J 4 bases; nucleotides not matched to a gene: 9. CDR3 sequence reads: CASSRDRAGIYGYTF. CDR3 in DNA: TGCGCCAGCAGTCGGGACAGGGCCGGGATCTATGGCTACACCTTC.